This T cell receptor (beta chain) was sequenced during a study of blood T cell repertoires in COVID-19. Study summary: There were acute and convalescent COVID-19 samples, and they came from the United States, Italy and Spain.

Per the original data handling: The authors estimated nucleated cell counts from reference gene primer amplification. TCRdb's table, derived via immunoSEQ multiplex PCR, lists solely in-frame clones and lacks some. V and J calls and clone size come straight from that table; D and trimming were deduced from the DNA. Counted here are 65,000 to 90,000 clones, 88% occurring once; the ten biggest clones make up around 7.3%. The CDR3 covers 13 residues. J lost 8 bases, V lost 3 bases, and 1 base had no gene match. Germline CDR1 reads LGHDT; CDR2 reads YNNKEL (reference sequence). This TCR was recovered from a woman of 80 years or more with acute or convalescent COVID-19. Sequencing was done on a sample of peripheral blood. The V call is TRBV3-1 (or the pseudogene TRBV3-2), the J call TRBJ2-1; the match to TRBD2 covers 10 bases. For the CDR3, the DNA is TGTGCCAGCAGCCACCTAGCGGGGGATGAGCAGTTCTTC. Protein: CASSHLAGDEQFF.